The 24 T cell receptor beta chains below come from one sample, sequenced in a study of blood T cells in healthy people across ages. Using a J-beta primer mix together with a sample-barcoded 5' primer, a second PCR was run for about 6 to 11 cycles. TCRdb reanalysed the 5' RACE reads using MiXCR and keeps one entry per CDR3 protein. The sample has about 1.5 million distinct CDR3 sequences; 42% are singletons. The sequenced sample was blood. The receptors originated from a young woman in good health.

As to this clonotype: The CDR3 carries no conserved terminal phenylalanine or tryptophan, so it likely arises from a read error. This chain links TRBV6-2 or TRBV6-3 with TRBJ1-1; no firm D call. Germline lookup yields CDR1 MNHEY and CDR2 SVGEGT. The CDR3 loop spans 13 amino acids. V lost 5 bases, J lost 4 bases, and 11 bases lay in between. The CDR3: CASSADGLTEAFL. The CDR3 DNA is TGTGCCAGCAGTGCGGACGGCCTCACTGAAGCTTTCTTA.

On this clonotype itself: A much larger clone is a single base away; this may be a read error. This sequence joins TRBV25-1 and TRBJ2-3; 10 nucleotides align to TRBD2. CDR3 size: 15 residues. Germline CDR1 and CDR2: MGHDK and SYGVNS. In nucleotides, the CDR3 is TGTGCCGGCAGTGGTACCGGGACTAGCGCAGATACGCAGTATTTT. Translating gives CAGSGTGTSADTQYF.

This chain's CDR3 is CATRTSGRFNEQYF. CDR3 DNA sequence: TGTGCCACCAGGACTAGCGGGAGGTTCAATGAGCAGTACTTC. J is TRBJ2-5 and V is TRBV10-3; 14 bases match TRBD2. This CDR3 comprises 14 residues. Germline CDR1 reads ENHRY; CDR2 reads SYGVKD. The ends lost 10 bases at V and 11 bases at J; junction bases unmatched: 12.

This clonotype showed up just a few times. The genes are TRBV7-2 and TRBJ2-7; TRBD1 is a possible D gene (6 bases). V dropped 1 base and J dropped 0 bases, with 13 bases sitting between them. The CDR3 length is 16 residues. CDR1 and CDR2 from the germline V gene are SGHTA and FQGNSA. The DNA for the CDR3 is TGTGCCAGCAGCTTAGGTGGGCGAGGGGGCTCCTACGAGCAGTACTTC. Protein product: CASSLGGRGGSYEQYF.

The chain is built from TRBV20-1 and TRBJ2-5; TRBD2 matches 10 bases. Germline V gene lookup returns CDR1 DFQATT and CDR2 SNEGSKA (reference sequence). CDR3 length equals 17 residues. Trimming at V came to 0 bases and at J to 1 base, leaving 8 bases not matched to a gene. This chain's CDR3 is CSARDAGTSVLQETQYF. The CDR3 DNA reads TGCAGTGCTAGAGATGCGGGGACTAGCGTCCTCCAAGAGACCCAGTACTTC.

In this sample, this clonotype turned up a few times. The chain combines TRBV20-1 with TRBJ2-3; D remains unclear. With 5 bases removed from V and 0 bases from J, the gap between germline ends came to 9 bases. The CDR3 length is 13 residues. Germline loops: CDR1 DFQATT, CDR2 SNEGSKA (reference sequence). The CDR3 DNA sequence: TGCAGTGCTTACCGAGGTAGCACAGATACGCAGTATTTT. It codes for CSAYRGSTDTQYF.

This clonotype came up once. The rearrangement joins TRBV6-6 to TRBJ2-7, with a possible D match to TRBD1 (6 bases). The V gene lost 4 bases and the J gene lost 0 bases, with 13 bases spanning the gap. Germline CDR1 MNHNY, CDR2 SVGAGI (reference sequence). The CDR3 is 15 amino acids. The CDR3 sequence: CASSFTGSTSYEQYF. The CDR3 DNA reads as TGTGCCAGCAGTTTTACAGGGTCTACCTCCTACGAGCAGTACTTC.

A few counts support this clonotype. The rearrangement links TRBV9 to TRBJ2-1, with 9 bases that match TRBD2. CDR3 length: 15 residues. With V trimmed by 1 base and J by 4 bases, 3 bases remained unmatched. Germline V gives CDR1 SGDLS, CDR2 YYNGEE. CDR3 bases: TGTGCCAGCAGCGTACAAGCGGGGGGATACAATGAGCAGTTCTTC. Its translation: CASSVQAGGYNEQFF.

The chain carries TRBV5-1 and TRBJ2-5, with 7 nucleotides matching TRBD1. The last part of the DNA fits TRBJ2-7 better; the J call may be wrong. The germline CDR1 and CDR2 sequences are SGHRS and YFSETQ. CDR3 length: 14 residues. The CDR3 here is CASSLAGDSDEQYF. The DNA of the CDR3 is TGCGCCAGCAGCTTGGCAGGGGACAGTGACGAGCAGTACTTC.

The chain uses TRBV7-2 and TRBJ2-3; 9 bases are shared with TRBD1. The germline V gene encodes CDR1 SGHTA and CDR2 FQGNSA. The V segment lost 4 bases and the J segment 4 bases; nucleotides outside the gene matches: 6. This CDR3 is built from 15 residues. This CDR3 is CASSSTRDRADTQYF. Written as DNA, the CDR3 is TGTGCCAGCAGCTCCACCCGGGACAGGGCAGATACGCAGTATTTT.

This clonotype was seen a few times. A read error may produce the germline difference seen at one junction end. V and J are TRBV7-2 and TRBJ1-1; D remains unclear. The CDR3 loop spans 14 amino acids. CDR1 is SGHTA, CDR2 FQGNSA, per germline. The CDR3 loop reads CASSLGSLNTEAFF. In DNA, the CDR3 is TGCGCCAGCAGCTTGGGTAGTTTGAACACTGAAGCTTTCTTT.

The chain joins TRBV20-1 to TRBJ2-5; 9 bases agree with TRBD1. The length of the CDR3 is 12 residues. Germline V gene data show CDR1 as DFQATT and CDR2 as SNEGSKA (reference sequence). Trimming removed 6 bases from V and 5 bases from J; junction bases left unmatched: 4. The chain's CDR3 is CSAPGQGETQYF. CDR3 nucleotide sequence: TGCAGTGCCCCGGGACAGGGCGAGACCCAGTACTTC.

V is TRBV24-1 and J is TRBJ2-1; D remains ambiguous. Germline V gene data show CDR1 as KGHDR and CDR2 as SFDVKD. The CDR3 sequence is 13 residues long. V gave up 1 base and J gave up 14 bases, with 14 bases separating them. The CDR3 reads CATSDFQDRKKFF. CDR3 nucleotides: TGTGCCACCAGTGATTTCCAAGACCGGAAGAAGTTCTTC.

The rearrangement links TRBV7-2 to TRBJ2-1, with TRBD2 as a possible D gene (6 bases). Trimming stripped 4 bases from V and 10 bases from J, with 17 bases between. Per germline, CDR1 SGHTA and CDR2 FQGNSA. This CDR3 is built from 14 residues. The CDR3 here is CASSSRRGNYEQFF. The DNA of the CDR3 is TGTGCCAGCAGCTCCCGGAGGGGCAATTACGAGCAGTTCTTC.

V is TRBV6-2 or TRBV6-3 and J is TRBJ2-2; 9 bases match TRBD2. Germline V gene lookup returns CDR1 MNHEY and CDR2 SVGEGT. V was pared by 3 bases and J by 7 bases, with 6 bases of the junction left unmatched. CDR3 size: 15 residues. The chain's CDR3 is CASSYSGSRIGELFF. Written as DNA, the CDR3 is TGTGCCAGCAGTTATAGCGGGAGCCGTATCGGGGAGCTGTTTTTT.

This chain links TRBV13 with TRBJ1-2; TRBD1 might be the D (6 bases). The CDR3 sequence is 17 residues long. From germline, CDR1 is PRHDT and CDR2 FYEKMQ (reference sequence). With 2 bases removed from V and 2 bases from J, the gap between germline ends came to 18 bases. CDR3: CASSLSPGATANYGYTF. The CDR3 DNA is TGTGCCAGCAGCTTATCTCCAGGGGCTACAGCGAACTATGGCTACACCTTC. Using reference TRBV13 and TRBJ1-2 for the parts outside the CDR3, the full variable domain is AAGVIQSPRHLIKEKRETATLKCYPIPRHDTVYWYQQGPGQDPQFLISFYEKMQSDKGSIPDRFSAQQFSDYHSELNMSSLELGDSALYFCASSLSPGATANYGYTFGSGTRLTVV.

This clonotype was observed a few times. The DNA for the CDR3 is TGCAGCGTTCCCGGAGGGGGAGGAAGTAGCACAGATACGCAGTATTTT. Translating gives CSVPGGGGSSTDTQYF. This chain uses TRBV29-1 with TRBJ2-3; D could derive from TRBD1 or TRBD2 (6 bases each). Between the trimmed V and J ends, which lost 5 bases and 0 bases, there was a span of 18 bases. The V gene's germline CDR1 is SQVTM and CDR2 ANQGSEA. CDR3 length: 16 amino acids.

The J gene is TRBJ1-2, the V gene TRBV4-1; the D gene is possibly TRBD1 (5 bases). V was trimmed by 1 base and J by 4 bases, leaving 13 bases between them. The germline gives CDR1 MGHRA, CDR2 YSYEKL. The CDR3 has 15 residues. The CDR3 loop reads CASSQGQQDFYGYTF. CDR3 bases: TGCGCCAGCAGCCAAGGGCAACAGGATTTCTATGGCTACACCTTC.

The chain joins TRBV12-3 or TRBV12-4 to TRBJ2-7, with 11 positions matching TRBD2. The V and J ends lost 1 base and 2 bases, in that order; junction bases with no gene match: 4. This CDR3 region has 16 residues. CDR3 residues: CASSLGQLAGAYEQYF. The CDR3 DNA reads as TGTGCCAGCAGTTTAGGCCAACTAGCGGGGGCCTACGAGCAGTACTTC.

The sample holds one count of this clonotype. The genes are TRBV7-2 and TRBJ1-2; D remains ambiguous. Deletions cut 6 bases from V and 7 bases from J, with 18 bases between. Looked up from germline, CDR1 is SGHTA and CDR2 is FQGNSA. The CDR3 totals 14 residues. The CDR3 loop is CASRRGLRESGYTF. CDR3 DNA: TGTGCCAGCAGGCGTGGCCTCCGGGAGAGTGGCTACACCTTC.

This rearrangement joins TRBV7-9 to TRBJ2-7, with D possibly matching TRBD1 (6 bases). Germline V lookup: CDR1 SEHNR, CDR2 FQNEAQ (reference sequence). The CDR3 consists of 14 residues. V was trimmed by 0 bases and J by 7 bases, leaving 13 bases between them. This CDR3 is CASSLAVLGTEQYF. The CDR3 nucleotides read TGTGCCAGCAGCTTAGCCGTACTAGGGACAGAGCAGTACTTC.

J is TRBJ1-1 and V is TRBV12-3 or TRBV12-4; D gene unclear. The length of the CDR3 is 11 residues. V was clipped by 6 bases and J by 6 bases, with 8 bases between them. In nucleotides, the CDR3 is TGTGCCAGCAGCGACTCTCCTGAAGCTTTCTTT. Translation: CASSDSPEAFF.

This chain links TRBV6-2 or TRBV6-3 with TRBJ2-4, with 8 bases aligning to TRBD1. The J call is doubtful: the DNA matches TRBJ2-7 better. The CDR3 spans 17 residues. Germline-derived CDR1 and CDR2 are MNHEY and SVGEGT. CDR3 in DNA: TGTGCCAGCAGTTACCCCCTCGGACAGGGATTAGCCTACGAGCAGTACTTC. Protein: CASSYPLGQGLAYEQYF.

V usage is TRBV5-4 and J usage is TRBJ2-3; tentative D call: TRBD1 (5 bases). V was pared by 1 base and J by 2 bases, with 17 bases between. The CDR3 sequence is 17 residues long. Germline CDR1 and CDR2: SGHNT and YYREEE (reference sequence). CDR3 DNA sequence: TGTGCCAGCAGCTTGCCCGACAGTACCCACGACACAGATACGCAGTATTTT. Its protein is CASSLPDSTHDTDTQYF.